This T cell receptor (beta chain) stems from a study of T cell changes during pregnancy in multiple sclerosis. The CDR3 length is 17 residues. Germline V gives CDR1 SSHAT, CDR2 FNYEAQ (reference sequence). Turning to this clone: A junction end diverges from the germline sequence, so it may reflect a read error.

Some clones are missing from TCRdb's copy, which holds only in-frame ones; the method was immunoSEQ multiplex PCR. The sample holds under 70,000 clones, 91% seen once. The receptor's source is a female donor in good health, enrolled as a control in a pregnancy study. V and J are TRBV7-7 and TRBJ2-2; no firm D call. Sequenced material: peripheral blood, taken in the third trimester of pregnancy. The CDR3, as DNA: TGTGCTAGCAGCTTAAGTACCGCGGCAATGAACACCGGGGAGCTGTTTTTT. Translating it yields CASSLSTAAMNTGELFF. Based on the CDR3 plus reference TRBV7-7 and TRBJ2-2, the full variable domain is GAGVSQSPRYKVTKRGQDVTLRCDPISSHATLYWYQQALGQGPEFLTYFNYEAQPDKSGLPSDRFSAERPEGSISTLTIQRTEQRDSAMYRCASSLSTAAMNTGELFFGEGSRLTVL.